The clone carrying this TCR beta chain counts as medium-sized (0.01 to 0.1%). The sample is drawn from a study of sequential checkpoint blockade in melanoma. In the study overall: Maintenance nivolumab came after either treatment sequence.

Measured with immunoSEQ multiplex PCR; TCRdb has only the in-frame clones, and not every one. This table has around 8,500 clones, around three fifths appearing once. Treatment indicated: randomized to nivolumab then ipilimumab (arm A) or the reverse (arm B). None of the patients previously received DNA-damaging chemotherapy. Sorted cells were live CD3+CD8+, lacking CD19 and CD56, from PBMCs. The trim removed 5 bases at V and 1 base at J, leaving 6 bases unmatched. Germline values: CDR1 LNHDA, CDR2 SQIVND (reference sequence). The CDR3 is 15 residues long. The chain combines TRBV19 with TRBJ2-7, with 9 bases fitting TRBD2. The sequence came from a human donor with melanoma. This specimen consisted of CD8+ T cells sorted from blood (inferred from file names), obtained from a patient given nivolumab and ipilimumab in sequence. CDR3 nucleotide sequence: TGTGCCAGTAGTCCATCTAGCGGGGCTTCCTACGAGCAGTACTTC. Encoded protein: CASSPSSGASYEQYF.